A selection of T cell receptor beta chains follows, all from one sample in a study of blood T cell repertoires in COVID-19. The assay was immunoSEQ multiplex PCR, and TCRdb's table has in-frame clones only and misses some. The table records 150,000 to 200,000 clones, 88% of them present only once. Sequences were obtained from PBMCs or T cells enriched from blood (not recorded which). These receptors all stem from a woman aged 50 to 65 who had recovered from COVID-19. The CDR3 runs from the conserved cysteine through the conserved F or W. D genes are given only for firm matches. Some rows have no size entry. The others give once, few or many, or a class for an expanded clone.

D gene,clone size,V gene,J gene,CDR3 protein,CDR3 DNA
NA,NA,TRBV7-7,TRBJ2-1,CASSPRTVVSDEQFF,TGTGCCAGCAGCCCTAGGACAGTCGTAAGCGATGAGCAGTTCTTC
NA,NA,TRBV30,TRBJ1-2,CAWSDQVGSGYTF,TGTGCCTGGAGTGATCAGGTTGGGAGCGGCTACACCTTC
TRBD1,NA,TRBV5-1,TRBJ2-1,CASSRETGGSNEQFF,TGCGCCAGCAGCCGGGAGACAGGGGGATCCAATGAGCAGTTCTTC
TRBD1,once,TRBV27,TRBJ1-4,CASSLTGMGEKLFF,TGTGCCAGCAGTTTGACAGGGATGGGCGAAAAACTGTTTTTT
TRBD2,once,TRBV4-3,TRBJ2-2,CASSPTPTSGNTGELFF,TGCGCCAGCAGCCCAACGCCTACTAGCGGGAACACCGGGGAGCTGTTTTTT
NA,NA,TRBV4-3,TRBJ2-7,CASSQGRPYEQYF,TGCGCCAGCAGCCAAGGGAGACCCTACGAGCAGTACTTC
TRBD1,once,TRBV2,TRBJ1-1,CASSADRGWAFF,TGTGCCAGCAGTGCCGACAGGGGGTGGGCTTTCTTT
NA,NA,TRBV9,TRBJ1-5,CASSVGQGLQPQHF,TGTGCCAGCAGCGTAGGGCAGGGTCTCCAGCCCCAGCATTTT
NA,NA,TRBV7-9,TRBJ2-4,CASSSNRNIQYF,TGTGCCAGCAGCTCTAACAGAAACATTCAGTACTTC
TRBD1,NA,TRBV9,TRBJ2-2,CASSFRTGVNTGELFF,TGTGCCAGCAGCTTTCGGACAGGGGTGAACACCGGGGAGCTGTTTTTT
TRBD2,NA,TRBV9,TRBJ2-1,CASSQILAGDYNEQFF,TGTGCCAGCAGCCAGATATTAGCGGGGGACTACAATGAGCAGTTCTTC
NA,NA,TRBV4-1,TRBJ1-2,CASRSGGDYGYTF,TGCGCCAGCAGATCCGGGGGGGACTATGGCTACACCTTC
TRBD2,NA,TRBV7-9,TRBJ2-5,CASSTLTSGGIQETQYF,TGTGCCAGCAGCACCCTGACTAGCGGGGGAATCCAAGAGACCCAGTACTTC
NA,NA,TRBV12-3/TRBV12-4,TRBJ2-2,CASTMNTGELFF,TGTGCCAGCACTATGAACACCGGGGAGCTGTTTTTT
NA,NA,TRBV6-5,TRBJ1-1,CASSRQAGANTEAFF,TGTGCCAGCAGTCGTCAGGCAGGGGCGAACACTGAAGCTTTCTTT
NA,NA,TRBV19,TRBJ2-3,CASSLTGDTQYF,TGTGCCAGTAGTCTGACAGGTGACACGCAGTATTTT
NA,NA,TRBV5-1,TRBJ1-2,CASSIGVGANNYGYTF,TGCGCCAGCAGCATCGGTGTTGGGGCTAATAACTATGGCTACACCTTC
NA,NA,TRBV30,TRBJ1-2,CAWSGGRFYGYTF,TGTGCCTGGAGCGGGGGACGGTTCTATGGCTACACCTTC
TRBD1,NA,TRBV6-6,TRBJ2-3,CASSQIGLRPGQGATDTQYF,TGTGCCAGCAGTCAAATAGGCCTAAGACCGGGACAGGGGGCAACGGATACGCAGTATTTT
TRBD1,NA,TRBV4-2,TRBJ2-3,CASSLWPGTASTDTQYF,TGTGCCAGCAGCCTTTGGCCCGGGACAGCTAGCACAGATACGCAGTATTTT
NA,few,TRBV5-1,TRBJ2-6,CASSLVGSSGANVLTF,TGCGCCAGCAGCTTGGTTGGGAGCTCTGGGGCCAACGTCCTGACTTTC
TRBD1,NA,TRBV7-8,TRBJ1-5,CASSFDRAGNQPQHF,TGTGCCAGCAGCTTTGACAGGGCGGGCAATCAGCCCCAGCATTTT
NA,NA,TRBV7-6,TRBJ2-1,CASSLQGTLNEQFF,TGTGCCAGCAGCTTGCAGGGGACCCTCAATGAGCAGTTCTTC
TRBD2,NA,TRBV30,TRBJ2-5,CAWTPLAGGLKTQYF,TGTGCCTGGACTCCCCTAGCGGGGGGGTTGAAGACCCAGTACTTC
NA,NA,TRBV12-3/TRBV12-4,TRBJ1-2,CASSLEGQAGYTF,TGTGCCAGCAGTTTAGAAGGCCAAGCGGGCTACACCTTC
NA,NA,TRBV14,TRBJ1-2,CASSQDPREWYGYTF,TGTGCCAGCAGCCAAGATCCACGGGAATGGTATGGCTACACCTTC
NA,NA,TRBV7-7,TRBJ2-7,CASSLGVSAGENEQYF,TGTGCTAGCAGCTTAGGGGTCTCGGCAGGGGAAAACGAGCAGTACTTC
TRBD1,NA,TRBV6-5,TRBJ1-1,CASSYGTANTEAFF,TGTGCCAGCAGTTACGGGACAGCAAACACTGAAGCTTTCTTT
NA,NA,TRBV4-3,TRBJ1-2,CASSQEVTWRGYTF,TGCGCCAGCAGCCAAGAGGTAACCTGGAGGGGCTACACCTTC
TRBD2,NA,TRBV5-1,TRBJ2-1,CASSGTSWAQFF,TGCGCCAGCTCGGGGACTAGTTGGGCGCAGTTCTTC
TRBD2,NA,TRBV5-1,TRBJ2-6,CASSLSGGRSSGANVLTF,TGCGCCAGCAGCTTGTCGGGAGGGAGAAGCTCTGGGGCCAACGTCCTGACTTTC
TRBD2,NA,TRBV7-2,TRBJ2-7,CASSSASGVTYEQYF,TGTGCCAGCAGTTCCGCTAGCGGGGTTACCTACGAGCAGTACTTT
TRBD1,NA,TRBV24-1,TRBJ2-2,CATSDWGQPNTGELFF,TGTGCCACCAGTGATTGGGGACAGCCGAACACCGGGGAGCTGTTTTTT
NA,few,TRBV6-5,TRBJ1-1,CAAGTRPGTEAFF,TGTGCCGCCGGGACACGCCCGGGCACTGAAGCTTTCTTT
TRBD1,NA,TRBV25-1,TRBJ1-4,CARPKTGGIEKLFF,TGTGCCAGACCGAAGACAGGGGGCATTGAAAAACTGTTTTTT
TRBD2,NA,TRBV7-2,TRBJ2-1,CASSLLAGGSNEQFF,TGTGCCAGCAGCTTACTAGCGGGGGGTTCGAATGAGCAGTTCTTC
TRBD1,few,TRBV9,TRBJ1-4,CASSVEDRGNEKLFF,TGTGCCAGCAGCGTAGAAGACAGGGGTAATGAAAAACTGTTTTTT
TRBD1,NA,TRBV10-3,TRBJ2-7,CAIRDRGSYEQYF,TGTGCCATCCGGGACAGGGGCTCCTACGAGCAGTACTTC
NA,NA,TRBV13,TRBJ2-7,CASSLGTASYEQYF,TGTGCCAGCAGCTTAGGGACAGCCTCCTACGAGCAGTACTTC
TRBD1,few,TRBV13,TRBJ1-1,CASSHTLDRGQGTEAFF,TGTGCCAGCAGCCATACTCTGGACAGGGGGCAGGGCACTGAAGCTTTCTTT
TRBD2,NA,TRBV27,TRBJ2-7,CASSRRRGEEQYF,TGTGCCAGCAGTAGACGTCGGGGGGAGGAGCAGTACTTC